The source of this TCR beta chain is a study of control samples from healthy donors and cancer patients. The method was immunoSEQ multiplex PCR; TCRdb's version includes in-frame clones alone and lacks a portion of them. This sample yields around 180,000 clones, of which 70% to 90% are seen a single time; nearly 5% belongs to the top ten. From germline, CDR1 is LNHDA and CDR2 SQIVND (reference sequence). V lost 3 bases to trimming and J lost 4 bases, with 15 bases between them. CDR3 length: 15 residues. The rearrangement links TRBV19 to TRBJ1-2, with D unresolved. Sequencing input: blood. This TCR came from a woman aged 25 to 39 in good health. This chain's CDR3 is CASSILLSGGYGYTF. For the CDR3, the DNA is TGTGCCAGTAGTATTCTACTGTCGGGAGGCTATGGCTACACCTTC.